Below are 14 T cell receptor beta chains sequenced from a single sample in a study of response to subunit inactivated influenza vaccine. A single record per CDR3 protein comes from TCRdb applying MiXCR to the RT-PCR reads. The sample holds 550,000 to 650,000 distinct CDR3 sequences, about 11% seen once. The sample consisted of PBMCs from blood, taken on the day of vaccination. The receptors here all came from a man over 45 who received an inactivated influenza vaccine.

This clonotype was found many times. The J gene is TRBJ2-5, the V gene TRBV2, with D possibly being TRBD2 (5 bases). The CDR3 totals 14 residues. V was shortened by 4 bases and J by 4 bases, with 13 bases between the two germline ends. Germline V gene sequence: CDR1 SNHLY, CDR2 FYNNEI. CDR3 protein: CASSGPGRGETQYF. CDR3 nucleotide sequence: TGTGCCAGCAGTGGACCTGGCCGGGGAGAGACCCAGTACTTC.

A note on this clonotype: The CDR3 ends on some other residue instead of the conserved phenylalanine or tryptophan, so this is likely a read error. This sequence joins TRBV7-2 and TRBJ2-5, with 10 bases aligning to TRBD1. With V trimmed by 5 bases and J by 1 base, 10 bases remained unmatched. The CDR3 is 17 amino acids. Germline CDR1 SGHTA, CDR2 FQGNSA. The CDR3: CASSRPTGTGAQETQYL. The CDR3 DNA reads TGTGCCAGCAGCAGACCAACCGGGACAGGGGCCCAAGAGACCCAGTACCTC.

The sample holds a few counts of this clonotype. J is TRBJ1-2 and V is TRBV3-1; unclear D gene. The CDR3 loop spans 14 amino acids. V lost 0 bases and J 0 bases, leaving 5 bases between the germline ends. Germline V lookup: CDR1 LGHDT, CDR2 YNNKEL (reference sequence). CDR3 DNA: TGTGCCAGCAGCCAAGAAAATTCTAACTATGGCTACACCTTC. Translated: CASSQENSNYGYTF.

The CDR3 DNA follows: TGTGCCAGCAGCGCCGGCTTAAGCGCATTAGAGACCCAGTACTTC. Translation gives CASSAGLSALETQYF. The V call is TRBV9, the J call TRBJ2-5; D is unresolved. The V gene's germline CDR1 is SGDLS and CDR2 YYNGEE. This CDR3 spans 15 amino acids. Between the trimmed V and J ends, which lost 3 bases and 4 bases, there was a span of 16 bases. Full variable domain (rest looked up from reference TRBV9 and TRBJ2-5): DSGVTQTPKHLITATGQRVTLRCSPRSGDLSVYWYQQSLDQGLQFLIQYYNGEERAKGNILERFSAQQFPDLHSELNLSSLELGDSALYFCASSAGLSALETQYFGPGTRLLVL.

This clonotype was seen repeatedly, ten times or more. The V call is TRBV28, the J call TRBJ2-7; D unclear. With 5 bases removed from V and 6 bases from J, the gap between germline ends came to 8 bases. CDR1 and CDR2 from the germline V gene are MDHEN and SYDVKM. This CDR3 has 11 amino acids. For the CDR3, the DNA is TGTGCCAGCAGTACCCGGGTCGAGCAGTACTTC. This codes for CASSTRVEQYF.

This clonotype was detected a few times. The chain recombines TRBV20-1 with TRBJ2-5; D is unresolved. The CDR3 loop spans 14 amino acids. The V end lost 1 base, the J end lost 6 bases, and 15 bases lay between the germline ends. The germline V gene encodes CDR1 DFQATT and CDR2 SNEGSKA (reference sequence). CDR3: CSARGEQMPQTQYF. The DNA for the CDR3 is TGCAGTGCTAGAGGCGAACAGATGCCGCAGACCCAGTACTTC.

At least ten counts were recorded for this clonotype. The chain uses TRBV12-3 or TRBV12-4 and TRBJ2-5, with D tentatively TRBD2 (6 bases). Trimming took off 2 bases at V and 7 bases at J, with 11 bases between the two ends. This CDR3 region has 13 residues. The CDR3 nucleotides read TGTGCCAGCAGTTTACATGGGGAGGTGACCCAGTACTTC. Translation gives CASSLHGEVTQYF.

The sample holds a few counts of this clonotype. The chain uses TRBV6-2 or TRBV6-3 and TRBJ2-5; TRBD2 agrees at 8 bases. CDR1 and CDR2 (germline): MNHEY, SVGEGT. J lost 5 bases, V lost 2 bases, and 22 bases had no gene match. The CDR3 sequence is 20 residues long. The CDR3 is CASSYDGPAVTTGRDETQYF. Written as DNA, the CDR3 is TGTGCCAGCAGTTACGATGGCCCGGCCGTTACTACCGGGAGGGATGAGACCCAGTACTTC.

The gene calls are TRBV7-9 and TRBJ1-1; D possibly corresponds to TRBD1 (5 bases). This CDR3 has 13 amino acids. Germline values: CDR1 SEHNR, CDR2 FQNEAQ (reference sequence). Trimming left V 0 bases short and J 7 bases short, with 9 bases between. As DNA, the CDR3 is TGTGCCAGCAGCTTAGCCGGGGCCCGTGAAGCTTTCTTT. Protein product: CASSLAGAREAFF.

CDR3 amino acids: CSARDLSGGDSYEQYF. CDR3 bases: TGCAGTGCTAGAGATCTCTCTGGAGGAGACTCCTACGAGCAGTACTTC. The rearrangement joins TRBV20-1 to TRBJ2-7, with D possibly being TRBD2 (5 bases). Trimming shortened V by 0 bases and J by 0 bases, and 15 bases separated the two germline ends. This CDR3 has 16 amino acids. The germline V gene has CDR1 DFQATT and CDR2 SNEGSKA (reference sequence).

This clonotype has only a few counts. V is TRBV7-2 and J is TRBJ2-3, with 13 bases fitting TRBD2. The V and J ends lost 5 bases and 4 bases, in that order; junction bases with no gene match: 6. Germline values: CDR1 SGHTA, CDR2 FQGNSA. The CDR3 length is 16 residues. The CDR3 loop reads CASSETSGGPADTQYF. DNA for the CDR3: TGTGCCAGCAGCGAGACTAGCGGGGGGCCGGCAGATACGCAGTATTTT.

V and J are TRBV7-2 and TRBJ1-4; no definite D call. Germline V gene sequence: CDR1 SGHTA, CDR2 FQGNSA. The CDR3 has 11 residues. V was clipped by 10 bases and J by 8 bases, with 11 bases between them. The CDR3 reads CATRQDEKLFF. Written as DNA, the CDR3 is TGTGCCACCCGCCAGGACGAAAAACTGTTTTTT.

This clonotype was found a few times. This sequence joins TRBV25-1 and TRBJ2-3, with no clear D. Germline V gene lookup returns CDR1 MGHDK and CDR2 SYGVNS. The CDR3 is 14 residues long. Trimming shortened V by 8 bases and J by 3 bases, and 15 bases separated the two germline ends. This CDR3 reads CASVERVGTDTQYF. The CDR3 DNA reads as TGTGCCAGCGTAGAAAGGGTAGGGACAGATACGCAGTATTTT.

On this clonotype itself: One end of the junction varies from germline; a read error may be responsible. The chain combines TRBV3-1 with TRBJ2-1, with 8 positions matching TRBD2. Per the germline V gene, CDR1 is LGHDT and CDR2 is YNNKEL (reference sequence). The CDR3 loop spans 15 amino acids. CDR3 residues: CACSQPQREIDEQFF. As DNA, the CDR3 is TGTGCCTGCAGCCAACCTCAGCGGGAGATCGATGAGCAGTTCTTC.